This TCR beta chain originates from a study of CD4 T cells in relation to SARS-CoV-2 and coronaviruses. Study context: Of the patients, about 8 were male, a few female, two Hispanic. Crossreactive spike epitopes shared across donors were mapped to their HLA restriction. The study's findings and limits: No donor gave both pre-pandemic and post-infection samples.

Germline CDR1 is MNHEY and CDR2 is SVGAGI. This CDR3 has 16 amino acids. V was clipped by 0 bases and J by 0 bases, with 9 bases between them. Uncultured naive and memory CD4+ T cells supplied DNA for deep TCR-beta sequencing. Assay used: immunoSEQ multiplex PCR; TCRdb lists only in-frame clones, some missing. This table holds around 54,000 clones, around 90% found once. About this clone: Its antigen is still unknown.

The chain recombines TRBV6-5 with TRBJ1-5; possible D gene TRBD1, 5 bases. The TCR originated in an adult with COVID-19. The sequenced sample consisted of naive CD4+ T cells from PBMCs. Documented subset: naive CD4+ T cells isolated by negative enrichment. This CDR3 is CASSYSAGYSNQPQHF. In DNA, the CDR3 is TGTGCCAGCAGTTACTCGGCAGGGTATAGCAATCAGCCCCAGCATTTT.